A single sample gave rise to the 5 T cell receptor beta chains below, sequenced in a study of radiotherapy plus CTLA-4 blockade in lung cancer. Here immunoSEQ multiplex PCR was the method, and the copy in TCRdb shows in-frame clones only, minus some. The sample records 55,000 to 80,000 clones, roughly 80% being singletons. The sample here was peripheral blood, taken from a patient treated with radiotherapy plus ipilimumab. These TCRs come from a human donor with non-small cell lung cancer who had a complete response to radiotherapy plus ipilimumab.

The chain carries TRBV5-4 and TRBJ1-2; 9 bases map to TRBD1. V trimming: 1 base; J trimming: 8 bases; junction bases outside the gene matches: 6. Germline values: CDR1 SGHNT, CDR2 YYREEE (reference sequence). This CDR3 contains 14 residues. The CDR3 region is CASSLTGGDGGYTF. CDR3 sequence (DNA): TGTGCCAGCAGCTTGACAGGGGGCGATGGAGGCTACACCTTC. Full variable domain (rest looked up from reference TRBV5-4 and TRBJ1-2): ETGVTQSPTHLIKTRGQQVTLRCSSQSGHNTVSWYQQALGQGPQFIFQYYREEENGRGNFPPRFSGLQFPNYSSELNVNALELDDSALYLCASSLTGGDGGYTFGSGTRLTVV.

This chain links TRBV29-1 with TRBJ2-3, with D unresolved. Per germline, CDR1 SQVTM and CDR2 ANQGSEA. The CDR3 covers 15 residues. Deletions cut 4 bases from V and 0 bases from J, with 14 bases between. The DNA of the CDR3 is TGCAGCGTTGGCCAACAGATCTTAAGCACAGATACGCAGTATTTT. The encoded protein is CSVGQQILSTDTQYF.

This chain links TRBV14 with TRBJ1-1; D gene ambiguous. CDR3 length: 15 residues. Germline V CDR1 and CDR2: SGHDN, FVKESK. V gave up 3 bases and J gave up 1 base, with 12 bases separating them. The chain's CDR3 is CASSQWTLSNTEAFF. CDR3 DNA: TGTGCCAGCAGCCAGTGGACCCTTTCGAACACTGAAGCTTTCTTT.

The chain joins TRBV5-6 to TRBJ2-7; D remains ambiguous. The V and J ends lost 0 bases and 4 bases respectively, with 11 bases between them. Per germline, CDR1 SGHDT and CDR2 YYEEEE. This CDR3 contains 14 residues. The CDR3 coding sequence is TGTGCCAGCAGCTTGGGGGTCCAGTCGTACGAGCAGTACGTC. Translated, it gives CASSLGVQSYEQYV.

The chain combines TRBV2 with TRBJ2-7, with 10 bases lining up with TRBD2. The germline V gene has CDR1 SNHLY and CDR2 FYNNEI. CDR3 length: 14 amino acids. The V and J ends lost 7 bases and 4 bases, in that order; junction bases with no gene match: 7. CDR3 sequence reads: CASKGSAGGYEQYF. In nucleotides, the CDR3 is TGTGCCAGCAAAGGGTCAGCGGGAGGGTACGAGCAGTACTTC.